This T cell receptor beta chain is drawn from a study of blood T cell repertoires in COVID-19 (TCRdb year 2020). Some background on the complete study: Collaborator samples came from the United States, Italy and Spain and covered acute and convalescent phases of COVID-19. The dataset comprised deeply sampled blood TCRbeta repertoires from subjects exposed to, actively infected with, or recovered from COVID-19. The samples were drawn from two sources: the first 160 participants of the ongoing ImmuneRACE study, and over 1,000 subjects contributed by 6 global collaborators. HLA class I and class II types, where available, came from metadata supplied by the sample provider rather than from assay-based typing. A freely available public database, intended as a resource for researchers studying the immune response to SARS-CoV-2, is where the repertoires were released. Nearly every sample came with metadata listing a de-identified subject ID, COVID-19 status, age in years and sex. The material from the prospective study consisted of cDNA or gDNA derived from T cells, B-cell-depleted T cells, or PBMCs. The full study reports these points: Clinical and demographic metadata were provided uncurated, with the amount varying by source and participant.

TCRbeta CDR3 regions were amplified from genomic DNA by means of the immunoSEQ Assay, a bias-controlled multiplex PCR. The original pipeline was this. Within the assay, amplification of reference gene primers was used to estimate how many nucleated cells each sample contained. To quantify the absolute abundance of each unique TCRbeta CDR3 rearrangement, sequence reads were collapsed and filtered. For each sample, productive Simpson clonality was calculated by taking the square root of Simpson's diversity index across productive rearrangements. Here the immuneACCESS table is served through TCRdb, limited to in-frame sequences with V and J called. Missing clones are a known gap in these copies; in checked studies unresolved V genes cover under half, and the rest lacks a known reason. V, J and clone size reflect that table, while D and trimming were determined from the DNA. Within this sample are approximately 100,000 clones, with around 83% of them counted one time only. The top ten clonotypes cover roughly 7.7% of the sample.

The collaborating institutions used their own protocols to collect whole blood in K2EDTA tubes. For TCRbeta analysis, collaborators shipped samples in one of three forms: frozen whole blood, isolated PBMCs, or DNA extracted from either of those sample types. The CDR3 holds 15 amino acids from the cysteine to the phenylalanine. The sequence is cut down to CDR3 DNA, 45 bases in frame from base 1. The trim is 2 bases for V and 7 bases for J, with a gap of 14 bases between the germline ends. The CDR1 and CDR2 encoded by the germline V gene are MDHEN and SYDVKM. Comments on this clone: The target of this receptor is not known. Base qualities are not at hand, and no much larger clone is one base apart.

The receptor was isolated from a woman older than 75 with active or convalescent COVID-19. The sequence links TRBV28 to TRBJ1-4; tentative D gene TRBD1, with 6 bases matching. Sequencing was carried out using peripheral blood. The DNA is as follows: TGTGCCAGCAGTTTACTCGGCGGACAGTCTGAAAAACTGTTTTTT. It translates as CASSLLGGQSEKLFF.